This T cell receptor (beta chain) stems from a study of blood T cells in healthy people across ages. The CDR3 loop spans 15 amino acids. CDR1 and CDR2 (germline): MNHEY, SVGAGI. V lost 2 bases to trimming and J lost 6 bases; unmatched junction nucleotides: 4. With a J-beta primer mix and a sample-barcoded 5' primer, a second PCR ran roughly 7 to 11 cycles. All cDNA molecules were each tagged by a template-switch adaptor with 12 random nucleotides. Each CDR3 protein gets one entry after TCRdb re-called the 5' RACE reads with MiXCR. This table has more than 650,000 distinct CDR3 sequences, roughly 24% appearing once. These data are also associated with another study on T cells of mothers and their children. This second study notes: A few healthy Caucasian mothers and their six children were the donors.

Sequenced: blood. This clonotype originated in a boy between 10 and 17 years old in good health. The chain uses TRBV6-5 and TRBJ2-1, with 10 nucleotides matching TRBD2. CDR3 sequence reads: CASSYVASGGNEQFF. The DNA of the CDR3 is TGTGCCAGCAGTTACGTGGCTAGCGGGGGCAATGAGCAGTTCTTC.